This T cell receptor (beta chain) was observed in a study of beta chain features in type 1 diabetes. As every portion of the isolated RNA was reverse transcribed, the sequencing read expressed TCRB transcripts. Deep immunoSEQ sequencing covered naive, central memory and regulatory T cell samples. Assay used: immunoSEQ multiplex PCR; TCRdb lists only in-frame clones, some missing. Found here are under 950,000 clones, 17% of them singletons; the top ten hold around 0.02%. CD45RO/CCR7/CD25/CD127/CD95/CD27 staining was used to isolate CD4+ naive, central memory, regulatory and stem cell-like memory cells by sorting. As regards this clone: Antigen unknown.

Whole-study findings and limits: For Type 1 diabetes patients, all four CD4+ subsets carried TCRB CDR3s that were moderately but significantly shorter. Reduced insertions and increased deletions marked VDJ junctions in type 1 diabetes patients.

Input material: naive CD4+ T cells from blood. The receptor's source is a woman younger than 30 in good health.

The CDR3 spells CASSLMGQSFGLAKNIQYF. The CDR3 DNA reads TGTGCCAGCAGCTTGATGGGACAGAGTTTTGGGTTAGCCAAAAACATTCAGTACTTC. V gene TRBV5-4 combines with J gene TRBJ2-4; 7 bases fit TRBD1. V dropped 1 base and J dropped 0; count of bases not matched to a gene: 13. The CDR3 is made up of 19 amino acids. Germline V gene lookup returns CDR1 SGHNT and CDR2 YYREEE (reference sequence).